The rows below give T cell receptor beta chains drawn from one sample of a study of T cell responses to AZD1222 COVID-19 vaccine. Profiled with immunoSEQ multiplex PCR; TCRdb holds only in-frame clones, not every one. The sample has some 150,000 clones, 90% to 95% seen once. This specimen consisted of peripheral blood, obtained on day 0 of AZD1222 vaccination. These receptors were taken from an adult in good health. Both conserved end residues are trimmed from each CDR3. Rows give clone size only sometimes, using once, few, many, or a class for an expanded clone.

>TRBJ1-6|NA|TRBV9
ASSVEGGVSYNSPLH
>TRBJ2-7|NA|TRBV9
ASSTDGNYEQY
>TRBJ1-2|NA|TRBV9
ASSVVPGDYGYT
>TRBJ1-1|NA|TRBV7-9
ASTTGALNTEAF
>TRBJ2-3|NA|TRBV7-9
ASSPTRTSGGNTDTQY
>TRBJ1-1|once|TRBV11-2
ASSPGLSSTEAF
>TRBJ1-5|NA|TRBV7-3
ASSSQGSRQPQH
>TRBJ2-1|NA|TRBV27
ASSRSSTNEQF
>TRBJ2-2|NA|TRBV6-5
ASSFAMGGRAGELF
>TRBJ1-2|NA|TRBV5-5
ASSLEGRVDIYGYT
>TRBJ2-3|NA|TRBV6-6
ASGTGAADTQY
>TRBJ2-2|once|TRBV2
ASRVLDRYTGELF
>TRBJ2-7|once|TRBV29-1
SVDRDGEQY
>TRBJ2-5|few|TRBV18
ASSPRQQETQY
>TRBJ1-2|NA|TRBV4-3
ASSPLGDFPSRPYGYT
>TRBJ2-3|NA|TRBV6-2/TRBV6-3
ASSYVGVSTDTQY
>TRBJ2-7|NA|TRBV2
ASTTAGLPNEQY
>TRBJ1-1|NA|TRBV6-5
ASSHRATGTEAF
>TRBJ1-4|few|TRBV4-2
ASSSPGTGLISGEKLF
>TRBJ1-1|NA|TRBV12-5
ASGLVLSGDTEAF
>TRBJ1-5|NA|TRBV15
ATSREQGSNQPQH
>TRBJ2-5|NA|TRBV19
ASIAAGEDETQY
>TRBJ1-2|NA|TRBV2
ASSPAEIYGYT
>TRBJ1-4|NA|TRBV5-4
ASSLQGSGEKLF
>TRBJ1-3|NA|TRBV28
ASSPINWGDSGNTIY
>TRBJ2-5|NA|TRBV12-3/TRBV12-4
ASSPRGETQY
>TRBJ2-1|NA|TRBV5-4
ASSLAAGTVSREQF
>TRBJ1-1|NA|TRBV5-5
ASSLGTLGEAF
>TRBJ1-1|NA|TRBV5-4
ASSFQGAPNTEAF
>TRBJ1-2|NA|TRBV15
ATSRAPGGGHYGYT
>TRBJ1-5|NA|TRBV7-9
ASSLDRQPQH
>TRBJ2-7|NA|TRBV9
ASSVGGDPYEQY
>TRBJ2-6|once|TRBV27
ASSLFPLLSGANVLT
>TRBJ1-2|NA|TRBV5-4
ASSEGRGAIYGYT
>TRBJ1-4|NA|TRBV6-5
ASDNRALGEKLF
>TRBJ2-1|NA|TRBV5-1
ASSLEDRDYNEQF
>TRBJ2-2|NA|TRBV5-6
ASSLLGGSHTGELF
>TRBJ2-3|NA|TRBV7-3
ASSLGGIVTDTQY
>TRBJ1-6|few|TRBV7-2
ASSRQINSPLH
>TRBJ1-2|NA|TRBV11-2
ASSLRKLVQRN
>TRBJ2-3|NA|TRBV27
ASSLSDLATQY
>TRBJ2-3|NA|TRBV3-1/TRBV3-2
ASSPETGEEY
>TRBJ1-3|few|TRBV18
ASSPEASYSGNTIY
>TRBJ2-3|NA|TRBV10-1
ATVAGGSSSTDTQY
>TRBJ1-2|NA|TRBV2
ARQGGYT
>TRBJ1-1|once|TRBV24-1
ATSISGRTEAF
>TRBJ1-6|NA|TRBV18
ASSPPNKGSPLH
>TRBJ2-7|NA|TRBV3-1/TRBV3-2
ASSQGYEQY
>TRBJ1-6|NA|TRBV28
ASSLMWGRGTGFSYNSPLH
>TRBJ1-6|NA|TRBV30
AWSVRTGSSYNSPLH
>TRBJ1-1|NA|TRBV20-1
SVKGQRAF
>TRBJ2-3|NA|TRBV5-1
ASSLGRGADTQY
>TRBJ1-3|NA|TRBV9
ASSDRQGASGNTIY
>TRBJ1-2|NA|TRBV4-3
ASSQAGIEGYT
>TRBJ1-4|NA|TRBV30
AWSVLQGGEKLF
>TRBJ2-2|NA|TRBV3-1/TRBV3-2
ASSHFGLAGVTGELF
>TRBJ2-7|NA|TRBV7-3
ASSPGGGSEQY